Presented here are 12 T cell receptor beta chains from one specimen sequenced in a study of control samples from healthy donors and cancer patients. Assay used: immunoSEQ multiplex PCR; TCRdb lists only in-frame clones, some missing. This sample carries around 170,000 clones, about 91% of them seen once, and the ten largest clones take about 5.3%. The sequencing sample was made of blood. Source of these receptors: a woman aged 25 to 45 in good health.

J is TRBJ1-1 and V is TRBV12-3 or TRBV12-4; 7 bases match TRBD1. V dropped 3 bases and J dropped 8; count of bases not matched to a gene: 6. The CDR3 length is 13 residues. The CDR3 is CASSFGDRHEAFF. The CDR3 DNA reads as TGTGCCAGCAGTTTCGGGGACAGACACGAAGCTTTCTTT.

This chain uses TRBV20-1 with TRBJ1-5; the match to TRBD1 covers 11 bases. The CDR3 totals 15 residues. V gave up 3 bases and J gave up 4 bases; unmatched junction bases: 5. Germline CDR1 is DFQATT and CDR2 is SNEGSKA (reference sequence). DNA of the CDR3: TGCAGTGCTAGTGCTGGACAGGGGGCGAATCAGCCCCAGCATTTT. Translating gives CSASAGQGANQPQHF.

The rearrangement joins TRBV28 to TRBJ1-2; the D gene is possibly TRBD1 (6 bases). Trimming stripped 6 bases from V and 4 bases from J, with 15 bases between. CDR3 length equals 14 residues. The germline gives CDR1 MDHEN, CDR2 SYDVKM. CDR3 in DNA: TGTGCCAGCAGCCCCCGGACAGTTATCTATGGCTACACCTTC. Amino acid sequence: CASSPRTVIYGYTF.

The rearrangement uses TRBV5-4 and TRBJ1-2, with 7 bases matching TRBD1. V trimming: 1 base; J trimming: 13 bases; junction bases outside the gene matches: 7. Germline V gene data show CDR1 as SGHNT and CDR2 as YYREEE (reference sequence). This CDR3 is built from 12 residues. The CDR3, as DNA: TGTGCCAGCAGCTTGAGACAGGGTCCGCCCACCTTC. Translated: CASSLRQGPPTF.

The V and J genes are TRBV7-2 and TRBJ2-2; D is unclear. Germline values: CDR1 SGHTA, CDR2 FQGNSA. The V gene lost 8 bases and the J gene lost 0 bases, with 13 bases spanning the gap. This CDR3 contains 15 residues. CDR3 residues: CASPARQANTGELFF. CDR3 in DNA: TGTGCCAGCCCCGCCCGGCAGGCGAACACCGGGGAGCTGTTTTTT.

The rearrangement links TRBV28 to TRBJ2-5; 10 bases match TRBD1. V was clipped by 5 bases and J by 3 bases; unmatched bases: 9. Germline V gene lookup returns CDR1 MDHEN and CDR2 SYDVKM. This CDR3 region has 16 residues. This chain's CDR3 is CASSTQTGTGEETQYF. CDR3 in DNA: TGTGCCAGCAGTACCCAAACCGGGACAGGGGAAGAGACCCAGTACTTC.

The chain links TRBV6-1 to TRBJ1-1; tentatively, D is TRBD1 (5 bases). The germline V gene encodes CDR1 MNHNS and CDR2 SASEGT. This CDR3 comprises 15 residues. The germline V and J ends were trimmed by 2 bases and 0 bases, with 10 bases remaining between them. CDR3 DNA sequence: TGTGCCAGCAGTGAATCCCGGGGGATGAACACTGAAGCTTTCTTT. As protein: CASSESRGMNTEAFF.

The CDR3: CASHLGLAGARQYF. CDR3 sequence (DNA): TGTGCCAGCCACCTTGGGCTAGCGGGAGCTAGGCAGTACTTC. This chain links TRBV27 with TRBJ2-7; 10 bases match TRBD2. The ends lost 8 bases at V and 9 bases at J; junction bases unmatched: 13. Germline V gene sequence: CDR1 MNHEY, CDR2 SMNVEV (reference sequence). The CDR3 covers 14 residues.

The V gene is TRBV6-5, the J gene TRBJ1-4, with a possible D match to TRBD1 (6 bases). Germline lookup yields CDR1 MNHEY and CDR2 SVGAGI. This CDR3 spans 14 amino acids. V was cut by 6 bases and J by 6 bases, with 14 bases left in between. CDR3 nucleotide sequence: TGTGCCAGCAGACCGGGACATTCGGATGAAAAACTGTTTTTT. Translation gives CASRPGHSDEKLFF.

The chain combines TRBV21-1 with TRBJ1-6. TRBV21-1 is reported as a pseudogene. CDR3 length: 17 residues. CDR3 DNA: TGTGCCAGCAGCAAAAGGGAGCCTCACGCTAAGGGTTCACCCCTCCACTTT. Translation: CASSKREPHAKGSPLHF.

The chain combines TRBV27 with TRBJ2-7; 8 nucleotides match TRBD1. Per the germline V gene, CDR1 is MNHEY and CDR2 is SMNVEV (reference sequence). The CDR3 is 13 amino acids. V shed 6 bases, J shed 3 bases, and the junction held 4 bases outside the gene matches. The CDR3 is CASSRGLGYEQYF. CDR3 in DNA: TGTGCCAGCAGCAGGGGGCTTGGCTACGAGCAGTACTTC.

There are a few counts of this clone. The V and J genes are TRBV11-2 and TRBJ2-2; D unresolved. Germline lookup yields CDR1 SGHAT and CDR2 FQNNGV. CDR3 length: 13 amino acids. V was pared by 1 base and J by 5 bases, with 5 bases between. Written as DNA, the CDR3 is TGTGCCAGCAGCTTAGTCGGGACCGGGGAGCTGTTTTTT. Amino acids: CASSLVGTGELFF.